The 32 T cell receptor beta chains below come from one sample, sequenced in a study of T cells after yellow fever vaccination. TCRdb redid the calling of the 5' RACE reads with MiXCR, one entry per CDR3 protein. This sample has 250,000 to 300,000 distinct CDR3 sequences, with around 5.2% found just once. The material sequenced was CD4+ T cells sorted from PBMCs, taken on the day of the yellow fever booster vaccination. These receptors originate from a man younger than 35 who received the YFV17D yellow fever vaccine.

This clonotype was detected only a few times. Here the CDR3 DNA reads TGTGCCAGCAGTACCCACCAAACAGGGGGGAAGTACAATGAGCAGTTCTTC. Protein sequence: CASSTHQTGGKYNEQFF. This chain uses TRBV6-6 with TRBJ2-1; 8 positions agree with TRBD1. This CDR3 region has 17 residues. V shed 5 bases, J shed 4 bases, and the junction held 13 bases outside the gene matches. Looked up from germline, CDR1 is MNHNY and CDR2 is SVGAGI (reference sequence).

V usage is TRBV18 and J usage is TRBJ1-1, with no clear D. There are 13 residues in the CDR3. V shed 1 base and J shed 1 base, with 4 bases lying between them. Germline CDR1 is KGHSH and CDR2 is LQKENI. CDR3 in DNA: TGTGCCAGCTCACCACGGGAGAACACTGAAGCTTTCTTT. Translating gives CASSPRENTEAFF.

CDR3 DNA sequence: TGTGCCAGCTCACCACTCGGCCAAGGGGACGGGTCCTACGAGCAGTACTTC. It is translated as CASSPLGQGDGSYEQYF. The chain couples TRBV18 to TRBJ2-7; either TRBD1 or TRBD2 may fit D (5 bases each). The CDR3 covers 17 residues. Germline V gene sequence: CDR1 KGHSH, CDR2 LQKENI. Trimming left V 1 base short and J 1 base short, with 17 bases between.

At least ten counts were recorded for this clonotype. This sequence joins TRBV6-5 and TRBJ1-1, with D possibly TRBD1 on 6 matching bases. This CDR3 region has 12 residues. Germline V gene lookup returns CDR1 MNHEY and CDR2 SVGAGI. V dropped 2 bases and J dropped 11 bases, with 12 bases sitting between them. The CDR3: CASSYNRGQAFF. CDR3 bases: TGTGCCAGCAGTTACAATCGGGGGCAGGCTTTCTTT.

This clonotype was observed a few times. The chain carries TRBV5-1 and TRBJ2-5; 8 nucleotides match TRBD2. The CDR3 covers 15 residues. Germline V gene data show CDR1 as SGHRS and CDR2 as YFSETQ. V shed 2 bases, J shed 1 base, and the junction held 4 bases outside the gene matches. CDR3 DNA sequence: TGCGCCAGCAGCTTCCAACTAGCGGCCCAAGAGACCCAGTACTTC. As protein: CASSFQLAAQETQYF. The full variable domain, its missing parts supplied by reference TRBV5-1 and TRBJ2-5, is KAGVTQTPRYLIKTRGQQVTLSCSPISGHRSVSWYQQTPGQGLQFLFEYFSETQRNKGNFPGRFSGRQFSNSRSEMNVSTLELGDSALYLCASSFQLAAQETQYFGPGTRLLVL.

This clonotype has a count of ten or more. V usage is TRBV5-5 and J usage is TRBJ2-5; 8 positions agree with TRBD2. Losses at the gene ends were 4 bases for V and 5 bases for J; bases not matched to a gene: 13. Looked up from germline, CDR1 is SGHKS and CDR2 is YYEKEE (reference sequence). This CDR3 is 16 amino acids long. CDR3 sequence reads: CASSPFSSGVSETQYF. CDR3 sequence (DNA): TGTGCCAGCAGCCCCTTTAGTAGCGGGGTCTCGGAGACCCAGTACTTC. Full variable domain (outside the CDR3, taken from reference TRBV5-5 and TRBJ2-5): DAGVTQSPTHLIKTRGQQVTLRCSPISGHKSVSWYQQVLGQGPQFIFQYYEKEERGRGNFPDRFSARQFPNYSSELNVNALLLGDSALYLCASSPFSSGVSETQYFGPGTRLLVL.

This clonotype was seen a handful of times. The rearrangement links TRBV7-3 to TRBJ2-2; 7 nucleotides agree with TRBD1. The junction had 6 bases not matched to a gene; V was cut back by 10 bases and J by 1 base. Looked up from germline, CDR1 is SGHTA and CDR2 is FQGTGA. The CDR3 is made up of 14 amino acids. The chain's CDR3 is CATQDRRNTGELFF. The DNA of the CDR3 is TGTGCCACCCAGGACAGGAGGAACACCGGGGAGCTGTTTTTT.

The V gene is TRBV6-5, the J gene TRBJ2-1, with 10 bases matching TRBD2. The CDR3 has 15 amino acids. Germline values: CDR1 MNHEY, CDR2 SVGAGI. V was pared by 4 bases and J by 3 bases, with 3 bases of the junction left unmatched. CDR3: CASSSSSGGYNEQFF. The DNA for the CDR3 is TGTGCCAGCAGTTCCTCTAGCGGGGGCTACAATGAGCAGTTCTTC.

This clonotype was detected a few times. The gene calls are TRBV7-2 and TRBJ2-1; TRBD1 aligns across 7 bases. CDR3 length: 14 amino acids. The germline gives CDR1 SGHTA, CDR2 FQGNSA. After removal of 6 bases from V and 3 bases from J, the junction contained 5 bases not matched to a gene. The CDR3 sequence: CASRPGQNYNEQFF. The CDR3 coding sequence is TGTGCCAGCAGGCCGGGACAGAACTACAATGAGCAGTTCTTC.

This clonotype has just a few counts. The genes are TRBV6-4 and TRBJ2-1; unclear D gene. The CDR3 is 11 residues long. Germline loops: CDR1 MRHNA, CDR2 SNTAGT. The V end was cut by 10 bases, the J end by 5 bases, with 9 bases between. The CDR3 region has the DNA TGTGCCACCCGCCGGAACAATGAGCAGTTCTTC. It specifies CATRRNNEQFF.

This clonotype was counted many times. V and J are TRBV27 and TRBJ2-1; D ambiguous. The CDR3 has 14 amino acids. The V gene lost 5 bases and the J gene lost 0 bases, with 8 bases spanning the gap. Germline V gene data show CDR1 as MNHEY and CDR2 as SMNVEV (reference sequence). CDR3 loop: CASSLPSSYNEQFF. CDR3 nucleotides: TGTGCCAGCAGTCTCCCTAGCTCCTACAATGAGCAGTTCTTC.

This clonotype was detected ten times or more. V and J are TRBV7-9 and TRBJ1-1, with a possible D match to TRBD1 (5 bases). In germline, CDR1 is SEHNR, CDR2 FQNEAQ (reference sequence). The CDR3 runs 13 residues. Trimming removed 8 bases from V and 5 bases from J, with 15 bases in between. The CDR3 region is CASAGGRWTEAFF. The CDR3 region has the DNA TGTGCCAGCGCGGGGGGGAGGTGGACTGAAGCTTTCTTT.

This clonotype was counted only a few times. This chain links TRBV7-2 with TRBJ2-1, with 12 bases lining up with TRBD1. After removal of 5 bases from V and 3 bases from J, the junction contained 5 bases not matched to a gene. The CDR3 totals 16 residues. CDR1 and CDR2 (germline): SGHTA, FQGNSA. The CDR3 reads CASSLGTGGYYNEQFF. In DNA form, the CDR3 reads TGTGCCAGCAGCCTCGGGACAGGGGGCTACTACAATGAGCAGTTCTTC.

This clonotype was recorded many times. V usage is TRBV6-5 and J usage is TRBJ2-4; 7 positions agree with TRBD1. Per the germline V gene, CDR1 is MNHEY and CDR2 is SVGAGI. V shed 4 bases and J 9 bases; nucleotides not matched to a gene: 6. The CDR3 has 13 residues. The CDR3 DNA sequence: TGTGCCAGCAGTTCCCGACAGGGAGTCATTCAGTACTTC. Protein product: CASSSRQGVIQYF.

This clonotype was observed a few times. V and J are TRBV4-1 and TRBJ2-3; weak D call: TRBD2 (6 bases). Trimming shortened V by 0 bases and J by 1 base, and 11 bases separated the two germline ends. Germline CDR1 is MGHRA and CDR2 is YSYEKL. The CDR3 totals 16 residues. DNA of the CDR3: TGCGCCAGCAGCCAAGATTCGGCTAGCGGCACAGATACGCAGTATTTT. Protein product: CASSQDSASGTDTQYF.

In this sample, this clonotype turned up a few times. V is TRBV20-1 and J is TRBJ2-3, with 14 bases fitting TRBD2. CDR3 length equals 18 residues. The J segment lost 2 bases and the V segment lost 6 bases, leaving 13 bases of the junction unmatched. Germline V gene lookup returns CDR1 DFQATT and CDR2 SNEGSKA (reference sequence). This chain's CDR3 is CSAPSGTSGGSITDTQYF. The CDR3 DNA follows: TGCAGTGCCCCGTCCGGGACTAGCGGGGGATCCATCACAGATACGCAGTATTTT.

The chain joins TRBV5-5 to TRBJ1-1; D not certain. Deletions cut 2 bases from V and 4 bases from J, with 12 bases between. From germline, CDR1 is SGHKS and CDR2 YYEKEE (reference sequence). This CDR3 has 14 amino acids. The CDR3: CASSFTASGTEAFF. In DNA, the CDR3 is TGTGCCAGCAGCTTCACGGCCTCGGGCACTGAAGCTTTCTTT. The whole variable domain, filled in from reference TRBV5-5 and TRBJ1-1, reads DAGVTQSPTHLIKTRGQQVTLRCSPISGHKSVSWYQQVLGQGPQFIFQYYEKEERGRGNFPDRFSARQFPNYSSELNVNALLLGDSALYLCASSFTASGTEAFFGQGTRLTVV.

This clonotype has a handful of counts. V is TRBV24-1 and J is TRBJ2-2, with a possible D match to TRBD2 (5 bases). V dropped 1 base and J dropped 6 bases, with 8 bases sitting between them. CDR3 length: 14 residues. Germline V gene lookup returns CDR1 KGHDR and CDR2 SFDVKD. The CDR3 sequence is CATSDFSGSGELFF. The CDR3 DNA sequence: TGTGCCACCAGTGATTTTTCGGGGTCCGGGGAGCTGTTTTTT.

The rearrangement uses TRBV4-3 and TRBJ1-4, with a weak D call TRBD1 (5 bases). Germline lookup yields CDR1 LGHNA and CDR2 YSLEER. Trimming cost V 0 bases and J 5 bases, with 13 bases left between them. This CDR3 region has 16 residues. The CDR3 loop is CASSQDPGGANEKLFF. DNA of the CDR3: TGCGCCAGCAGCCAAGATCCGGGAGGGGCGAATGAAAAACTGTTTTTT.

This chain joins TRBV20-1 and TRBJ1-2, with 9 bases aligning to TRBD1. Germline trimming cut 0 bases from V and 7 bases from J; bases unmatched to any gene: 6. Germline V lookup: CDR1 DFQATT, CDR2 SNEGSKA (reference sequence). The CDR3 runs 14 residues. The CDR3: CSAREQGQGSGYTF. The CDR3 DNA reads as TGCAGTGCTAGAGAGCAGGGACAGGGTTCTGGCTACACCTTC.

This clonotype came up many times. This chain joins TRBV18 and TRBJ2-1; D perhaps matches TRBD2 (6 bases). The V and J ends lost 3 bases and 3 bases respectively, with 15 bases between them. Looked up from germline, CDR1 is KGHSH and CDR2 is LQKENI. The CDR3 consists of 16 residues. CDR3 in amino acids: CASSPLGRGYYNEQFF. The CDR3 DNA is TGTGCCAGCTCACCCCTCGGGCGGGGTTACTACAATGAGCAGTTCTTC.

The sample holds many counts of this clonotype. CDR3 sequence reads: CSARVPLGDTQYF. The CDR3 DNA is TGCAGTGCTAGAGTTCCACTGGGAGATACGCAGTATTTT. The genes are TRBV20-1 and TRBJ2-3; D is ambiguous. Trimming removed 1 base from V and 5 bases from J, with 10 bases in between. The germline CDR1 and CDR2 sequences are DFQATT and SNEGSKA (reference sequence). CDR3 size: 13 residues.

This clonotype was found many times. This sequence joins TRBV30 and TRBJ1-5; 7 bases agree with TRBD1. V was pared by 1 base and J by 9 bases, with 6 bases of the junction left unmatched. The CDR3 runs to 13 residues. Per the germline V gene, CDR1 is GTSNPN and CDR2 is SVGIG (reference sequence). As DNA, the CDR3 is TGTGCCTGGAGTGGACAGGGAGATAGGCCCCAGCATTTT. Protein product: CAWSGQGDRPQHF.

This clonotype was seen only a few times. The rearrangement joins TRBV6-5 to TRBJ2-1, with D maybe TRBD2 (7 bases). Germline-derived CDR1 and CDR2 are MNHEY and SVGAGI. V lost 0 bases to trimming and J lost 10 bases, with 19 bases between them. The CDR3 totals 16 residues. In DNA, the CDR3 is TGTGCCAGCAGTTACTCTACGGGGGGCGTACCTGACGAGCAGTTCTTC. Protein: CASSYSTGGVPDEQFF.

This clonotype was found many times. The rearrangement links TRBV6-5 to TRBJ2-3; 9 positions agree with TRBD2. Germline CDR1 is MNHEY and CDR2 is SVGAGI. The trim removed 4 bases at V and 6 bases at J, leaving 8 bases unmatched. The CDR3 totals 15 residues. CDR3 coding DNA: TGTGCCAGCAGTTTCCTGGGCGGGGGGGTGGATACGCAGTATTTT. Translating gives CASSFLGGGVDTQYF.

A few counts support this clonotype. The chain employs TRBV5-5 and TRBJ2-3; D not resolved. The CDR3 has 14 amino acids. Germline CDR1 is SGHKS and CDR2 is YYEKEE (reference sequence). Trimming cost V 3 bases and J 4 bases, with 12 bases left between them. This CDR3 is CASSSPAPPDTQYF. The CDR3 bases are TGTGCCAGCAGCTCCCCGGCTCCCCCAGATACGCAGTATTTT.

This clonotype was seen a few times. CDR3 bases: TGTGCCAGCAGCGTATGGGGAGGTGAGCAGTTCTTC. Its translation: CASSVWGGEQFF. The gene calls are TRBV9 and TRBJ2-1; weak D call: TRBD2 (6 bases). V was pared by 1 base and J by 9 bases, with 8 bases between. The germline CDR1 and CDR2 sequences are SGDLS and YYNGEE. The CDR3 runs to 12 residues.

V usage is TRBV20-1 and J usage is TRBJ1-1; tentative D call: TRBD1 (6 bases). The CDR3 extends over 14 amino acids. Germline values: CDR1 DFQATT, CDR2 SNEGSKA (reference sequence). V was trimmed by 1 base and J by 0 bases, leaving 9 bases between them. The CDR3 sequence is CSARVGTLNTEAFF. The CDR3 coding sequence is TGCAGTGCTAGAGTGGGGACACTGAACACTGAAGCTTTCTTT.

The sample holds many counts of this clonotype. CDR3 protein: CASSVVRGGSTDTQYF. The CDR3 DNA reads TGTGCCAGCAGCGTAGTTCGGGGGGGAAGCACAGATACGCAGTATTTT. The chain carries TRBV9 and TRBJ2-3; 8 bases agree with TRBD2. The J segment lost 0 bases and the V segment lost 0 bases, leaving 3 bases of the junction unmatched. Germline V gene sequence: CDR1 SGDLS, CDR2 YYNGEE. This CDR3 has 16 residues.

This clonotype was seen ten or more times. The chain recombines TRBV20-1 with TRBJ1-2; no clear D. The CDR3 contains 16 residues. Germline assignment: CDR1 DFQATT and CDR2 SNEGSKA (reference sequence). V lost 6 bases and J lost 6, with 26 bases in between. CDR3 sequence: CSAQSPPQDLSDGYTF. CDR3 bases: TGCAGTGCCCAGAGCCCCCCGCAGGACCTCTCGGATGGCTACACCTTC.

This clonotype was detected a few times. The chain joins TRBV7-9 to TRBJ1-5; D uncertain. Trimming left V 0 bases short and J 0 bases short, with 9 bases between. The CDR3 contains 16 residues. The V gene's germline CDR1 is SEHNR and CDR2 FQNEAQ (reference sequence). CDR3 sequence: CASSLARSDSNQPQHF. The CDR3 DNA reads as TGTGCCAGCAGCTTAGCGCGGTCAGATAGCAATCAGCCCCAGCATTTT.

This clonotype was observed at least ten times. V usage is TRBV6-5 and J usage is TRBJ2-1; 10 bases are shared with TRBD2. Trimming removed 5 bases from V and 6 bases from J; junction bases left unmatched: 1. Germline V gene sequence: CDR1 MNHEY, CDR2 SVGAGI. This CDR3 has 13 amino acids. Written as DNA, the CDR3 is TGTGCCAGCAGTAGACTAGCGGGCAATGAGCAGTTCTTC. Amino acids: CASSRLAGNEQFF.